Shown below are 16 T cell receptor beta chains from a single sample sequenced in a study of T cell changes during pregnancy in multiple sclerosis (dated by TCRdb to about 2019). Libraries were constructed by the immunoSEQ multiplex PCR assay. This immuneACCESS table, as held by TCRdb, lists in-frame sequences with V and J called but not all clones. Of the missing ones, under half trace to an unresolved V gene in checked studies; the others have no known cause. The sample table shows approximately 60,000 clones, and around 87% are seen once. Of the sample, roughly 5% is held by the ten largest clones. Sequencing was carried out using peripheral blood from another person, used as feeder cells. These TCRs come from a human donor whose cells served as feeder cells for cultures in a pregnancy study.

Concerning this clone itself: One end of the junction varies from germline; a read error may be responsible. The CDR3, as DNA: TGCGCCAGCAGCTTGGAACTGCTACGCTCTGGATACACCATATATTTT. This encodes CASSLELLRSGYTIYF. The chain uses TRBV5-1 and TRBJ1-3, with D unclear. The CDR3 spans 16 residues. Germline V gives CDR1 SGHRS, CDR2 YFSETQ.

The chain couples TRBV5-1 to TRBJ1-2, with D tentatively TRBD1 (5 bases). This CDR3 region has 14 residues. The germline V and J ends were trimmed by 0 bases and 3 bases, with 9 bases remaining between them. Germline values: CDR1 SGHRS, CDR2 YFSETQ. Written as DNA, the CDR3 is TGCGCCAGCAGCTTGGGGGACGAGTACTATGGCTACACCTTC. The encoded protein is CASSLGDEYYGYTF.

This chain uses TRBV9 with TRBJ1-2, with 9 bases lining up with TRBD1. CDR1 SGDLS and CDR2 YYNGEE come from the germline V gene. CDR3 length equals 15 residues. The V gene end was trimmed by 4 bases and the J gene end by 4 bases; junction bases not matched to a gene: 8. This CDR3 reads CASSPDRGSFYGYTF. CDR3 DNA sequence: TGTGCCAGCAGCCCCGACAGGGGGTCCTTCTATGGCTACACCTTC.

The chain links TRBV29-1 to TRBJ2-5; 7 bases are shared with TRBD1. V was clipped by 3 bases and J by 5 bases; unmatched bases: 12. The CDR3 extends over 15 amino acids. Germline-derived CDR1 and CDR2 are SQVTM and ANQGSEA. CDR3 sequence: CSVDWRARGLETQYF. The CDR3, as DNA: TGCAGCGTTGACTGGCGGGCCAGGGGGTTGGAGACCCAGTACTTC.

This chain connects TRBV9 to TRBJ2-1, with TRBD1 identical over 7 bases. There are 14 residues in the CDR3. CDR1 is SGDLS and CDR2 is YYNGEE in the germline V gene. J gave up 8 bases and V 3 bases, and 8 bases lay outside the gene matches. CDR3 in DNA: TGTGCCAGCAGCGAGGGGACAGTCCACTATGAGCAGTTCTTC. Protein product: CASSEGTVHYEQFF.

The chain couples TRBV7-2 to TRBJ1-1; D unresolved. Germline V gives CDR1 SGHTA, CDR2 FQGNSA. This CDR3 region has 15 residues. V gave up 5 bases and J gave up 8 bases, with 21 bases separating them. DNA for the CDR3: TGTGCCAGCAGCGTGGCAGGACCTTCCGTTGGGGAAGCTTTCTTT. Its protein is CASSVAGPSVGEAFF. Full variable domain (remainder filled in from reference TRBV7-2 and TRBJ1-1): GAGVSQSPSNKVTEKGKDVELRCDPISGHTALYWYRQSLGQGLEFLIYFQGNSAPDKSGLPSDRFSAERTGGSVSTLTIQRTQQEDSAVYLCASSVAGPSVGEAFFGQGTRLTVV.

The chain is built from TRBV5-1 and TRBJ2-4; TRBD1 matches 8 bases. V lost 4 bases to trimming and J lost 4 bases; unmatched junction nucleotides: 4. CDR1 and CDR2 (germline): SGHRS, YFSETQ. CDR3 length: 14 residues. DNA of the CDR3: TGCGCCAGCAGCCCGAGGACAGGGAAAAACATTCAGTACTTC. Amino acid sequence: CASSPRTGKNIQYF.

The rearrangement uses TRBV19 and TRBJ1-5; 9 bases align to TRBD1. Germline V gene lookup returns CDR1 LNHDA and CDR2 SQIVND (reference sequence). The CDR3 has 15 amino acids. With 5 bases clipped from V and 1 base from J, the junction kept 3 bases outside the gene matches. CDR3 residues: CASSSGQGSNQPQHF. The CDR3 DNA reads as TGTGCCAGTAGTTCCGGACAGGGGAGCAATCAGCCCCAGCATTTT.

The chain recombines TRBV7-9 with TRBJ2-3; D is undetermined. This CDR3 has 14 amino acids. CDR1 is SEHNR and CDR2 is FQNEAQ in the germline V gene (reference sequence). Trimming removed 5 bases at V and 0 bases at J, with 9 bases between. This CDR3 is CASSPRQSTDTQYF. CDR3 coding DNA: TGTGCCAGCAGCCCCCGGCAGAGCACAGATACGCAGTATTTT. The complete variable domain, with remaining parts taken from reference TRBV7-9 and TRBJ2-3, reads DTGVSQNPRHKITKRGQNVTFRCDPISEHNRLYWYRQTLGQGPEFLTYFQNEAQLEKSRLLSDRFSAERPKGSFSTLEIQRTEQGDSAMYLCASSPRQSTDTQYFGPGTRLTVL.

The chain couples TRBV11-2 to TRBJ2-5; D ambiguous. CDR1 SGHAT and CDR2 FQNNGV come from the germline V gene. This CDR3 is built from 16 residues. Trimming removed 4 bases at V and 0 bases at J, with 15 bases between. As DNA, the CDR3 is TGTGCCAGCAGCTCACTTATGCGGAGTAACCAAGAGACCCAGTACTTC. Its protein is CASSSLMRSNQETQYF.

This rearrangement joins TRBV14 to TRBJ1-2; possibly TRBD1 for D (6 bases). CDR1 is SGHDN, CDR2 FVKESK, per germline. The CDR3 contains 15 residues. V lost 5 bases and J 3 bases, leaving 16 bases between the germline ends. CDR3 in DNA: TGTGCCAGCAGCGCACACAGGGCTTCGGACTATGGCTACACCTTC. It yields the protein CASSAHRASDYGYTF.

This chain joins TRBV5-1 and TRBJ2-3; D remains unclear. CDR3 size: 12 residues. CDR1 and CDR2 from the germline V gene are SGHRS and YFSETQ. V shed 1 base and J shed 4 bases, with 4 bases lying between them. CDR3 in DNA: TGCGCCAGCAGCTTGTATGCAGATACGCAGTATTTT. It encodes CASSLYADTQYF. Using reference TRBV5-1 and TRBJ2-3 for the parts outside the CDR3, the full variable domain is KAGVTQTPRYLIKTRGQQVTLSCSPISGHRSVSWYQQTPGQGLQFLFEYFSETQRNKGNFPGRFSGRQFSNSRSEMNVSTLELGDSALYLCASSLYADTQYFGPGTRLTVL.

The chain is built from TRBV2 and TRBJ2-3, with 8 bases fitting TRBD1. V shed 7 bases, J shed 0 bases, and the junction held 6 bases outside the gene matches. The CDR3 is made up of 15 amino acids. CDR1 is SNHLY and CDR2 is FYNNEI in the germline V gene. This CDR3 is CASTMGQASTDTQYF. The CDR3, as DNA: TGTGCCAGCACCATGGGACAGGCCAGCACAGATACGCAGTATTTT. Looking up the rest from reference TRBV2 and TRBJ2-3 gives the full variable domain: EPEVTQTPSHQVTQMGQEVILRCVPISNHLYFYWYRQILGQKVEFLVSFYNNEISEKSEIFDDQFSVERPDGSNFTLKIRSTKLEDSAMYFCASTMGQASTDTQYFGPGTRLTVL.

This chain links TRBV9 with TRBJ1-3; maybe TRBD1 (5 bases). The germline CDR1 and CDR2 sequences are SGDLS and YYNGEE. Trimming left V 0 bases short and J 4 bases short, with 11 bases between. The length of the CDR3 is 15 residues. CDR3 nucleotide sequence: TGTGCCAGCAGCGTAGAACAGGACATCGGAAACACCATATATTTT. Translating gives CASSVEQDIGNTIYF.

The chain joins TRBV6-1 to TRBJ2-2, with 8 bases matching TRBD1. The CDR3 spans 14 residues. The germline CDR1 and CDR2 sequences are MNHNS and SASEGT. V lost 6 bases to trimming and J lost 4 bases; unmatched junction nucleotides: 4. CDR3 sequence reads: CASRRTGPTGELFF. The CDR3 coding sequence is TGTGCCAGCAGACGGACAGGGCCCACCGGGGAGCTGTTTTTT.

The chain links TRBV9 to TRBJ2-1, with 8 positions matching TRBD2. With V trimmed by 0 bases and J by 7 bases, 15 bases remained unmatched. Looked up from germline, CDR1 is SGDLS and CDR2 is YYNGEE. The CDR3 totals 18 residues. CDR3 sequence (DNA): TGTGCCAGCAGCGTAGCAGGACTAAGCGGGGGTATTACGAATGAGCAGTTCTTC. The encoded protein is CASSVAGLSGGITNEQFF.